This TCR beta chain was obtained from a study of blood T cells in healthy people across ages. Alongside a J-beta primer mix, a sample-barcoded 5' primer served in a second PCR lasting about 7 to 12 cycles. TCRdb redid the calling of the 5' RACE reads with MiXCR, one entry per CDR3 protein. The repertoire has around 1,700,000 distinct CDR3 sequences, about 30% of them found once; the top ten carry 6.5% to 8.5%. As to this clonotype: Its antigen remains unknown.

Extraction yielded at least 5.5 micrograms of total RNA per sample. The CDR3 runs 15 residues. Germline V gives CDR1 LGHNA, CDR2 YNFKEQ. V gave up 1 base and J gave up 0 bases, with 9 bases separating them. Findings of the study overall: Unsorted PBMCs ruled out conclusive naive versus antigen-experienced comparison.

The chain couples TRBV4-2 to TRBJ1-2; D gene unclear. Sequenced: blood. The receptor was isolated from a woman in her twenties or thirties in good health. CDR3 region: CASSQATTSNYGYTF. DNA of the CDR3: TGTGCCAGCAGCCAAGCGACCACTTCTAACTATGGCTACACCTTC.